This T cell receptor (beta chain) was profiled in a study of shared clonotypes between healthy human individuals. Study overall: Serving as donors were two women and three men, whose ages spanned 18 to 49.

CD45RO-negative CD8 cells positively selected for CCR7 made up the naive population, which excluded terminally differentiated effector memory CD45RA+ cells. From germline, CDR1 is MNHEY and CDR2 SVGAGI. V was pared by 2 bases and J by 5 bases, with 15 bases between. The CDR3 runs to 15 residues. Some clones are missing from TCRdb's copy, which holds only in-frame ones; the method was immunoSEQ multiplex PCR. There are about 2 million clones in the sample; roughly 95% occur only once, and more than 0.9% lies in the top ten. This TCR was sampled from a young man in good health. Sample: naive CD8+ T cells sorted from blood. This sequence joins TRBV6-5 and TRBJ1-1; D is ambiguous. The CDR3 nucleotides read TGTGCCAGCAGTTACGGGGATATATTGGGGACTGAAGCTTTCTTT. Translated: CASSYGDILGTEAFF.